The 8 T cell receptor beta chains listed next were all sequenced from one sample in a study of shared clonotypes between healthy human individuals. TCRdb keeps only in-frame clones here, not all; method: immunoSEQ multiplex PCR. Of roughly 1 million clones in the sample, about 77% were seen once. The sample consisted of memory CD4+ T cells sorted from blood. Specified subset: CD45RA-negative fraction. All receptors derive from a man younger than 30 in good health.

The V call is TRBV9, the J call TRBJ1-5, with D maybe TRBD1 (5 bases). Trimming cost V 3 bases and J 6 bases, with 10 bases left between them. The CDR3 has 13 residues. Germline CDR1 and CDR2: SGDLS and YYNGEE. The CDR3 bases are TGTGCCAGCAGCGGGGCGAGGGGTCAGCCCCAGCATTTT. Translation: CASSGARGQPQHF.

A few counts support this clone. The chain is built from TRBV29-1 and TRBJ2-7, with D perhaps matching TRBD1 (5 bases). From germline, CDR1 is SQVTM and CDR2 ANQGSEA. V lost 2 bases, J lost 6 bases, and 11 bases lay in between. CDR3 length equals 12 residues. CDR3 in DNA: TGCAGCGTTGAACAGGGTCTCTCCGAGCAGTACTTC. Amino acid sequence: CSVEQGLSEQYF.

The chain's CDR3 is CASSLPGTPKKQYF. CDR3 DNA: TGCGCCAGCAGCCTTCCCGGGACTCCCAAGAAGCAGTACTTC. The V and J genes are TRBV10-1 and TRBJ2-7; D is possibly TRBD2 (6 bases). The V and J ends lost 6 bases and 8 bases respectively, with 20 bases between them. Looked up from germline, CDR1 is WNHNN and CDR2 is SYGVQD (reference sequence). This CDR3 has 14 amino acids.

This chain connects TRBV2 to TRBJ2-1; 8 nucleotides match TRBD1. This CDR3 is built from 14 residues. CDR1 is SNHLY, CDR2 FYNNEI, per germline. With V trimmed by 4 bases and J by 8 bases, 7 bases remained unmatched. CDR3 in DNA: TGTGCCAGCAGTGCCTGGACAGGGCGGGATGAGCAGTTCTTC. This gives the protein CASSAWTGRDEQFF.

Concerning this clone itself: Other DNA variants within this sample encode the same CDR3. The rearrangement links TRBV19 to TRBJ1-5, with D possibly TRBD1 on 6 matching bases. The V gene's germline CDR1 is LNHDA and CDR2 SQIVND (reference sequence). Trimming left V 0 bases short and J 7 bases short, with 7 bases between. This CDR3 has 13 amino acids. The CDR3 DNA reads as TGTGCCAGTAGTATAGACAGGGGACAGCCCCAGCATTTT. It translates to CASSIDRGQPQHF.

This chain joins TRBV7-8 and TRBJ2-2; D call uncertain. CDR1 is SGHVS, CDR2 FQNEAQ, per germline. The CDR3 has 14 residues. The V gene lost 2 bases and the J gene lost 3 bases, with 7 bases spanning the gap. This chain's CDR3 is CASSLLRDTGELFF. CDR3 coding DNA: TGTGCCAGCAGCTTATTAAGGGACACCGGGGAGCTGTTTTTT.

Comments on this clone: An end of the junction differs from the germline gene, which may be a read error. The V call is TRBV9, the J call TRBJ2-7; 7 bases are a match to TRBD2. The germline gives CDR1 SGDLS, CDR2 YYNGEE. The CDR3 loop spans 15 amino acids. This CDR3 reads CASSVRASGSDEQYF. The CDR3 DNA sequence: TGTGCCAGCAGCGTGCGCGCTAGCGGCTCCGACGAGCAGTACTTC.

This clone was seen only a few times. The V call is TRBV29-1, the J call TRBJ2-5, with 9 nucleotides matching TRBD2. Trimming took 5 bases from V and 4 from J; bases not matched to a gene: 8. The germline V gene has CDR1 SQVTM and CDR2 ANQGSEA. This CDR3 region has 14 residues. CDR3 DNA: TGCAGCGTTCAGGGCGGGGGGGCCGGAGAGACCCAGTACTTC. Its translation is CSVQGGGAGETQYF.